This is a list of T cell receptor beta chains from one sample in a study of cytomegalovirus exposure and HLA in healthy donors. TCRdb's copy holds only in-frame clones and misses some; the assay was immunoSEQ multiplex PCR. The sample shows approximately 160,000 clones, over 70% of them seen only once. The sequencing sample was made of PBMCs. The receptors here all came from a woman in her 50s in good health and CMV-seropositive. Each CDR3 is given with its conserved first and last residue. Each record gives: J gene, D gene, clone size, V gene, CDR3 protein, CDR3 DNA. The D gene is left open where the match is weak. The size field is filled for only some rows; it gives once, few, many or a size class.

TRBJ2-7	NA	NA	TRBV11-1	CASSLLTTYEQYF	TGTGCCAGCAGCTTACTGACTACCTACGAGCAGTACTTC
TRBJ2-1	NA	NA	TRBV4-1	CASRTVLSSYNEQFF	TGCGCCAGCCGGACAGTCCTGAGCTCCTACAATGAGCAGTTCTTC
TRBJ1-5	TRBD1	NA	TRBV27	CASSGTGASNQPQHF	TGTGCCAGCAGTGGGACAGGTGCGAGCAATCAGCCCCAGCATTTT
TRBJ1-5	NA	NA	TRBV6-1	CASRRDSSGNQPQHF	TGTGCCAGCAGGCGGGACTCCAGCGGCAATCAGCCCCAGCATTTT
TRBJ1-4	NA	NA	TRBV2	CASSSGAFREKLFF	TGTGCCAGCAGTTCAGGGGCCTTTCGGGAAAAACTGTTTTTT
TRBJ2-7	TRBD1	NA	TRBV5-1	CASSRGTGLDEQYF	TGCGCCAGCAGCCGAGGGACAGGGCTAGACGAGCAGTACTTC
TRBJ1-2	TRBD1	NA	TRBV5-5	CASSNRDRVRDGYTF	TGTGCCAGCAGCAACCGGGACAGGGTGAGGGATGGCTACACCTTC
TRBJ1-1	NA	once	TRBV2	CASSLQGEAFF	TGTGCCAGCAGTTTACAGGGTGAAGCTTTCTTT
TRBJ1-6	TRBD1	few	TRBV10-3	CAISESGGGSPLHF	TGTGCCATCAGTGAGTCAGGGGGCGGCTCACCCCTCCACTTT
TRBJ2-7	TRBD1	once	TRBV7-9	CASRYGQGPYEQYF	TGTGCCAGCAGATATGGACAGGGCCCCTACGAGCAGTACTTC
TRBJ1-1	TRBD1	once	TRBV6-5	CASSWGTEQNTEAFF	TGTGCCAGCAGTTGGGGGACAGAACAGAACACTGAAGCTTTCTTT
TRBJ2-3	NA	once	TRBV18	CASSPFPPHPGATDTQYF	TGTGCCAGCTCACCATTCCCCCCCCACCCAGGTGCAACAGATACGCAGTATTTT
TRBJ2-3	TRBD2	NA	TRBV15	CATGGSGDSDTQYF	TGTGCCACCGGGGGGAGCGGGGACTCAGATACGCAGTATTTT
TRBJ2-3	NA	NA	TRBV1	CTSSQRVDFTDTQYF	TGCACCAGCAGCCAGCGGGTTGACTTCACAGATACGCAGTATTTT
TRBJ1-1	NA	NA	TRBV2	CASSDFPGFTEAFF	TGTGCCAGCAGTGACTTTCCGGGTTTCACTGAAGCTTTCTTT
TRBJ1-1	NA	NA	TRBV13	CASSLEPGGYTEAFF	TGTGCCAGCAGCTTGGAGCCCGGGGGATACACTGAAGCTTTCTTT
TRBJ1-2	NA	NA	TRBV2	CASRSEGGAEGYTF	TGTGCCAGCCGGTCGGAAGGGGGGGCAGAGGGCTACACCTTC
TRBJ1-2	NA	few	TRBV28	CASSLWVQPPGEGYTF	TGTGCCAGCAGTTTATGGGTACAACCCCCCGGGGAGGGCTACACCTTC
TRBJ2-7	TRBD2	NA	TRBV30	CAWSPSGGRLMGEQYF	TGTGCCTGGAGTCCTAGCGGGGGGAGGTTGATGGGGGAGCAGTACTTC
TRBJ2-1	TRBD2	NA	TRBV2	CASSLGLASPYNEQFF	TGTGCCAGCAGCCTCGGACTAGCGAGCCCCTACAATGAGCAGTTCTTC